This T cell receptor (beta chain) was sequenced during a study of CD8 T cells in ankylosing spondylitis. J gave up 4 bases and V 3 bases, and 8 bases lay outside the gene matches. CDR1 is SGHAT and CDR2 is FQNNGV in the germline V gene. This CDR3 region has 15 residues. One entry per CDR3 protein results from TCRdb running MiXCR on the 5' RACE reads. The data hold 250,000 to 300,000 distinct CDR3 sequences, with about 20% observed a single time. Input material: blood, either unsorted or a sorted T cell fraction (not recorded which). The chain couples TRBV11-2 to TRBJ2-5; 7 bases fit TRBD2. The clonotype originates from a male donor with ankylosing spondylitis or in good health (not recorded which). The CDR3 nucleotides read TGTGCCAGCAGCTTGTGGGAGGGAGAGGGAGAGACCCAGTACTTC. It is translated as CASSLWEGEGETQYF.